This T cell receptor (beta chain) was retrieved from a study of blood T cell repertoires in COVID-19. This CDR3 comprises 13 residues. Germline CDR1 and CDR2: MNHEY and SVGAGI. V was pared by 0 bases and J by 14 bases, with 11 bases between. In the authors' methods: Amplification with reference gene primers provided the estimates of nucleated cell counts. The repertoire was sequenced with immunoSEQ multiplex PCR; TCRdb's copy has only in-frame clones and lacks some. The V and J calls and clone size are taken from that table; D and trimming were inferred from the DNA. The sample includes more than 200,000 clones, approximately 81% of them seen just once.

Sequencing was done on a sample of peripheral blood. The rearrangement uses TRBV6-5 and TRBJ1-6, with a weak D call TRBD1 (6 bases). The TCR sequence derives from a woman of 80 years or more with COVID-19, enrolled during active disease. In nucleotides, the CDR3 is TGTGCCAGCAGTTACTCGGCAGGGGAGACCCTCCACTTT. This encodes CASSYSAGETLHF.